A selection of T cell receptor beta chains follows, all from one sample in a study of blood T cell repertoires in COVID-19. TCRdb's table, derived via immunoSEQ multiplex PCR, lists solely in-frame clones and lacks some. This sample has fewer than 100,000 clones; 80% to 95% occur once, and the top ten carry roughly 0.8%. Sequenced material: peripheral blood. The receptors shown here come from a woman of 80 years or more with acute or convalescent COVID-19. CDR3s include the opening cysteine and the closing phenylalanine or tryptophan. A D gene is named only where the DNA matches it firmly. For some rows the clone size is stated as once, few or many, or as a class when expanded; others skip it.

TRBJ2-7,few,TRBV5-6,TRBD2,TGTGCCAGCAGCCCCGGGACTAGCGGGCCGAGCTCCTACGAGCAGTACTTC,CASSPGTSGPSSYEQYF
TRBJ2-1,.,TRBV29-1,TRBD1,TGCAGCGTTGAAATGGGACAGGTATACAATGAGCAGTTCTTC,CSVEMGQVYNEQFF
TRBJ1-6,.,TRBV18,TRBD1,TGTGCCAGCTCACCCCGGGGGTTACAGGGGGCGCCGAATTCACCCCTCCACTTT,CASSPRGLQGAPNSPLHF
TRBJ2-7,.,TRBV5-4,TRBD1,TGTGCCAGCAGCGTCGACAGGGGAGGCTACGAGCAGTACTTC,CASSVDRGGYEQYF
TRBJ1-6,once,TRBV7-9,.,TGTGCCAGCAGCTTAGCGCACAGGAATTCACCCCTCCACTTT,CASSLAHRNSPLHF
TRBJ2-5,once,TRBV24-1,TRBD1,TGTGCCACCAGTGGGGATCCGGGACAGGGGGATGAGACCCAGTACTTC,CATSGDPGQGDETQYF
TRBJ1-1,.,TRBV5-6,.,TGTGCCAGCAGCTTGGCTGCCATCTGGGCAAACACTGAAGCTTTCTTT,CASSLAAIWANTEAFF
TRBJ2-1,.,TRBV5-6,.,TGTGCCAGCAGCTGGGGGGAAGGTAATGAGCAGTTCTTC,CASSWGEGNEQFF
TRBJ2-3,once,TRBV21-1,.,TGTGCCAGCAGGCCCCGGGGTTTGTTAACAGATACGCAGTATTTT,CASRPRGLLTDTQYF
TRBJ2-2,.,TRBV27,.,TGTGCCAGCAAGGGGCAGCCCAACACCGGGGAGCTGTTTTTT,CASKGQPNTGELFF
TRBJ1-2,.,TRBV9,.,TGTGCCAGCAGCGTAGACGCAGGCTATGGCTACACCTTC,CASSVDAGYGYTF
TRBJ2-5,.,TRBV6-2/TRBV6-3,TRBD1,TGTGCCAGCAGTTACGCGACAGGGGGCGTGGAAGAGACCCAGTACTTC,CASSYATGGVEETQYF
TRBJ1-1,.,TRBV5-1,TRBD1,TGCGCCAGCAGCCTGACAGGGGGCAAAGGGGAGGCTGAAGCTTTCTTT,CASSLTGGKGEAEAFF
TRBJ1-4,.,TRBV10-3,.,TGTGCCATCAGTGAGTCAGGGGGTAAACTGTTTTTT,CAISESGGKLFF
TRBJ2-2,.,TRBV6-5,.,TGTGCCAGCAGTAGGGGGTCCGGGGAGCTGTTTTTT,CASSRGSGELFF
TRBJ2-7,.,TRBV6-1,.,TGTGCCAGCAGTGAAAACTCTTTCGGCGAGCAGTACTTC,CASSENSFGEQYF
TRBJ2-7,.,TRBV20-1,TRBD2,TGCAGTGCTAGTTCGGGACTAGCGGGAGGGCCTGGTTACGAGCAGTACTTC,CSASSGLAGGPGYEQYF
TRBJ2-1,.,TRBV29-1,.,TGCAGCGTTGAGGGTGGAGAAGGCTACAATGAGCAGTTCTTC,CSVEGGEGYNEQFF
TRBJ1-2,.,TRBV18,TRBD1,TGTGCCAGCGCAGACAGGGTACATGGCTACACCTTC,CASADRVHGYTF
TRBJ1-2,.,TRBV4-3,.,TGCGCCAGCAGCCAAGGGCGGGGTACCTATGGCTACACCTTC,CASSQGRGTYGYTF
TRBJ1-1,.,TRBV2,.,TGTGCCAGCAGTGTAACAGGGAATGAAGCTTTCTTT,CASSVTGNEAFF
TRBJ2-1,once,TRBV4-2,.,TGTGCCAGCACCAAGAGGGCGGGGTCCTACAATGAGCAGTTCTTC,CASTKRAGSYNEQFF
TRBJ1-3,.,TRBV15,TRBD1,TGTGCCACCAGCAGAGGGACAGGGGCTGGAAACACCATATATTTT,CATSRGTGAGNTIYF
TRBJ2-7,.,TRBV6-1,.,TGTGCCAGCAGTGTAGGGGGGGGTACGCCCTACGAGCAGTACTTC,CASSVGGGTPYEQYF
TRBJ2-1,.,TRBV7-9,.,TGTGCCAGCAGCCCTTGGGCGGGCTCCTACAATGAGCAGTTCTTC,CASSPWAGSYNEQFF
TRBJ2-3,.,TRBV10-1,.,TGCGCCAGCAGTGAGGTTGCGACTAGCACAGATACGCAGTATTTT,CASSEVATSTDTQYF
TRBJ1-1,few,TRBV6-5,TRBD1,TGTGCCAGCAGAAACAGGGGGCTGGTTACTGAAGCTTTCTTT,CASRNRGLVTEAFF
TRBJ2-5,.,TRBV7-2,.,TGTGCCAGCAGTAATAGGGGGGGGTACCAAGAGACCCAGTACTTC,CASSNRGGYQETQYF
TRBJ2-1,.,TRBV7-8,TRBD2,TGTGCCAGCAGCTTATCGACTAGCGGGAGTTCCTACAATGAGCAGTTCTTC,CASSLSTSGSSYNEQFF
TRBJ1-1,.,TRBV7-2,.,TGTGCCAGCAGCCCTTGGACAGTTGAGACTGAAGCTTTCTTT,CASSPWTVETEAFF
TRBJ2-7,.,TRBV5-4,.,TGTGCCAGCAGCATCCGAACTAGCACCCACGAGCAGTACTTC,CASSIRTSTHEQYF
TRBJ1-3,.,TRBV10-3,TRBD1,TGTGCCATCAGTGAACGTACAGGGGTACGAAACACCATATATTTT,CAISERTGVRNTIYF
TRBJ2-5,.,TRBV10-3,.,TGTGCCATCAGTGATCCCCCAGATAAAGAGACCCAGTACTTC,CAISDPPDKETQYF
TRBJ1-2,.,TRBV7-8,TRBD1,TGTGCCAGCAGCTTCCAGGGGGGCGCCTATGGCTACACCTTC,CASSFQGGAYGYTF
TRBJ2-6,once,TRBV19,TRBD1,TGTGCCAGTATCACCTTACCGGGACAGAAAATCACCTCTGGGGCCAACGTCCTGACTTTC,CASITLPGQKITSGANVLTF
TRBJ1-3,.,TRBV25-1,.,TGTGCCAGCAGTGAACCCAGGGGAAAGGATTCTGGAAACACCATATATTTT,CASSEPRGKDSGNTIYF